This record covers a single TCR beta chain. What it binds is unknown. This record comes from a study of PD-L1 blockade in urothelial cancer. Study in general: At 6 weeks and at 3 weeks (second dose) after treatment start, blood was analyzed.

Study-level results: At 3 weeks on treatment, tumor-associated clones expanded more with durable benefit.

Profiled with immunoSEQ multiplex PCR; TCRdb holds only in-frame clones, not every one. The sample includes around 45,000 clones, more than 75% seen only once; the top ten take roughly 15%. The CDR3 extends over 15 amino acids. V was pared by 6 bases and J by 7 bases, with 12 bases of the junction left unmatched. Germline V CDR1 and CDR2: SGHRS, YFSETQ. The V and J genes are TRBV5-1 and TRBJ2-1, with TRBD1 matching 8 bases. Source: PBMCs, taken around atezolizumab (anti-PD-L1) treatment. This receptor was obtained from a woman aged 55-70 years with urothelial cancer. The CDR3 coding sequence is TGCGCCAGCAAAGTCGGGACAGGTACCGGGAATGAGCAGTTCTTC. Its translation: CASKVGTGTGNEQFF.